The 30 T cell receptor beta chains below come from one sample, sequenced in a study of blood T cell repertoires in COVID-19. Sequenced by immunoSEQ multiplex PCR; TCRdb stores in-frame clones only, minus some. The sample includes 160,000 or so clones, around 84% of them seen just once. Source material: peripheral blood. The receptors were gathered from a woman aged 45 to 65 with acute or convalescent COVID-19.

The chain links TRBV7-3 to TRBJ2-2, with 11 bases lining up with TRBD2. CDR1 and CDR2 from the germline V gene are SGHTA and FQGTGA. The CDR3 covers 20 residues. V lost 5 bases to trimming and J lost 3 bases; unmatched junction nucleotides: 17. The CDR3 spells CASSPLTSGSRWEDTGELFF. CDR3 nucleotide sequence: TGTGCCAGCAGCCCCCTAACTAGCGGGAGTCGGTGGGAGGACACCGGGGAGCTGTTTTTT.

The chain carries TRBV12-3 or TRBV12-4 and TRBJ1-1; D not resolved. The CDR3 covers 12 residues. V was clipped by 8 bases and J by 4 bases, with 11 bases between them. CDR3 sequence: CASQEDVTEAFF. The CDR3 region has the DNA TGTGCCAGCCAAGAGGATGTCACTGAAGCTTTCTTT.

The V call is TRBV7-2, the J call TRBJ1-4; D is unclear. The V gene's germline CDR1 is SGHTA and CDR2 FQGNSA. The CDR3 extends over 15 amino acids. The V end lost 5 bases, the J end lost 6 bases, and 16 bases lay between the germline ends. CDR3 region: CASSQTASWDEKLFF. CDR3 DNA: TGTGCCAGCAGCCAAACAGCCTCTTGGGATGAAAAACTGTTTTTT. Complete variable domain (other parts from reference TRBV7-2 and TRBJ1-4): GAGVSQSPSNKVTEKGKDVELRCDPISGHTALYWYRQSLGQGLEFLIYFQGNSAPDKSGLPSDRFSAERTGGSVSTLTIQRTQQEDSAVYLCASSQTASWDEKLFFGSGTQLSVL.

The V gene is TRBV6-4, the J gene TRBJ1-1, with D possibly matching TRBD1 (6 bases). Germline V gene data show CDR1 as MRHNA and CDR2 as SNTAGT. This CDR3 has 12 amino acids. Trimming removed 1 base at V and 12 bases at J, with 12 bases between. The CDR3 nucleotides are TGTGCCAGCAGTGACTTGGCAGGGGAAACTTTCTTT. Its translation: CASSDLAGETFF.

This chain links TRBV19 with TRBJ2-3; 10 bases fit TRBD1. V trimming: 0 bases; J trimming: 3 bases; junction bases outside the gene matches: 0. Germline V gene sequence: CDR1 LNHDA, CDR2 SQIVND (reference sequence). CDR3 length: 15 residues. The CDR3 sequence: CASSIEDRGTDTQYF. The CDR3 DNA sequence: TGTGCCAGTAGTATAGAGGACAGGGGGACAGATACGCAGTATTTT.

CDR3 protein: CASSLSLNYYNEQFF. The CDR3 DNA follows: TGTGCCAGCAGCTTATCACTAAACTACTACAATGAGCAGTTCTTC. The chain joins TRBV7-2 to TRBJ2-1; D gene unclear. From germline, CDR1 is SGHTA and CDR2 FQGNSA. CDR3 size: 15 residues. Trimming stripped 2 bases from V and 3 bases from J, with 11 bases between.

The V and J genes are TRBV14 and TRBJ1-2, with unresolved D. CDR3 length: 15 residues. Per the germline V gene, CDR1 is SGHDN and CDR2 is FVKESK. Trimming shortened V by 1 base and J by 6 bases, and 15 bases separated the two germline ends. In DNA form, the CDR3 reads TGTGCCAGCAGCCAAGCGGACTCTTACTTTGATGGCTACACCTTC. This sequence encodes CASSQADSYFDGYTF.

This sequence joins TRBV4-1 and TRBJ2-5; maybe TRBD2 (5 bases). Germline lookup yields CDR1 MGHRA and CDR2 YSYEKL. V lost 0 bases, J lost 4 bases, and 12 bases lay in between. The CDR3 loop spans 15 amino acids. The CDR3 is CASSQERGIVETQYF. The CDR3 DNA sequence: TGCGCCAGCAGCCAAGAAAGAGGGATCGTAGAGACCCAGTACTTC.

This chain links TRBV6-1 with TRBJ1-2; D possibly corresponds to TRBD1 (6 bases). Germline V gene data show CDR1 as MNHNS and CDR2 as SASEGT. The CDR3 is made up of 14 amino acids. Trimming cost V 0 bases and J 4 bases, with 9 bases left between them. The CDR3 is CASSEAGGAYGYTF. DNA of the CDR3: TGTGCCAGCAGTGAAGCGGGGGGGGCCTATGGCTACACCTTC.

This chain connects TRBV2 to TRBJ2-2; 13 nucleotides line up with TRBD2. This CDR3 comprises 17 residues. With V trimmed by 6 bases and J by 6 bases, 10 bases remained unmatched. From germline, CDR1 is SNHLY and CDR2 FYNNEI. The CDR3 region has the DNA TGTGCCAGCAGAAAGACTAGCGGGGGGCCGGGGCCCGGGGAGCTGTTTTTT. Protein product: CASRKTSGGPGPGELFF.

The V and J genes are TRBV9 and TRBJ2-5; the D is unclear. This CDR3 comprises 15 residues. CDR1 is SGDLS, CDR2 YYNGEE, per germline. The V end lost 5 bases, the J end lost 5 bases, and 19 bases lay between the germline ends. The CDR3 sequence: CASSRQAFPGETQYF. The CDR3 region has the DNA TGTGCCAGCAGTCGTCAGGCCTTTCCAGGCGAGACCCAGTACTTC.

The gene calls are TRBV7-9 and TRBJ2-7; D is perhaps TRBD1 (6 bases). Germline CDR1 is SEHNR and CDR2 is FQNEAQ (reference sequence). The CDR3 consists of 14 residues. V was clipped by 6 bases and J by 7 bases, with 19 bases between them. Here the CDR3 DNA reads TGTGCCAGCAGTCTCGCTGCGGCCCAGGGGGAGCAGTACTTC. Amino acids: CASSLAAAQGEQYF. The entire variable domain, with the rest obtained from reference TRBV7-9 and TRBJ2-7, is as follows: DTGVSQNPRHKITKRGQNVTFRCDPISEHNRLYWYRQTLGQGPEFLTYFQNEAQLEKSRLLSDRFSAERPKGSFSTLEIQRTEQGDSAMYLCASSLAAAQGEQYFGPGTRLTVT.

V and J are TRBV7-2 and TRBJ2-7; D possibly corresponds to TRBD1 (6 bases). Trimming took off 2 bases at V and 0 bases at J, with 11 bases between the two ends. CDR1 is SGHTA and CDR2 is FQGNSA in the germline V gene. The CDR3 is 15 amino acids. The DNA for the CDR3 is TGTGCCAGCAGCTTAACAGGGATGAGCTCCTACGAGCAGTACTTC. It encodes CASSLTGMSSYEQYF.

The chain combines TRBV10-3 with TRBJ2-5; 9 bases are a match to TRBD2. V was pared by 3 bases and J by 5 bases, with 16 bases of the junction left unmatched. Germline values: CDR1 ENHRY, CDR2 SYGVKD. This CDR3 contains 18 residues. CDR3 protein: CAISDSGRASGAWETQYF. The CDR3 DNA reads TGTGCCATCAGTGATTCAGGGAGGGCTAGCGGGGCTTGGGAGACCCAGTACTTC.

The V and J genes are TRBV7-2 and TRBJ1-5, with 7 nucleotides matching TRBD1. The CDR3 contains 17 residues. The germline V gene encodes CDR1 SGHTA and CDR2 FQGNSA. With 1 base clipped from V and 2 bases from J, the junction kept 8 bases outside the gene matches. CDR3 sequence: CASSLGGTVGGNQPQHF. The CDR3 region has the DNA TGTGCCAGCAGCTTAGGGGGGACAGTGGGCGGCAATCAGCCCCAGCATTTT.

Here the CDR3 DNA reads TGCGCCAGCAGCCAAGATCAGCGGGAGGGGAATGAGCAGTTCTTC. Protein sequence: CASSQDQREGNEQFF. The V and J genes are TRBV4-3 and TRBJ2-1; 10 positions match TRBD2. CDR1 is LGHNA and CDR2 is YSLEER in the germline V gene. The V gene end was trimmed by 0 bases and the J gene end by 7 bases; junction bases not matched to a gene: 3. This CDR3 contains 15 residues.

V gene TRBV2 combines with J gene TRBJ2-5; possible D gene TRBD2, 6 bases. Germline V gives CDR1 SNHLY, CDR2 FYNNEI. The ends were cut back, 2 bases at V and 7 bases at J, with 11 bases in the middle. The CDR3 is 13 amino acids. The CDR3 sequence is CASSESQGGTQYF. In DNA, the CDR3 is TGTGCCAGCAGTGAATCCCAGGGAGGGACCCAGTACTTC.

This chain connects TRBV27 to TRBJ2-3, with D possibly TRBD2 on 7 matching bases. V shed 8 bases and J shed 4 bases, with 16 bases lying between them. Germline V gene sequence: CDR1 MNHEY, CDR2 SMNVEV (reference sequence). The CDR3 has 14 residues. In DNA form, the CDR3 reads TGTGCCAGCGGGCTTATAGGGGGGGCAGATACGCAGTATTTT. Encoded protein: CASGLIGGADTQYF.

This clone was seen a handful of times. The chain carries TRBV12-3 or TRBV12-4 and TRBJ1-2, with 7 bases lining up with TRBD1. The CDR3 has 13 amino acids. Trimming removed 11 bases from V and 1 base from J; junction bases left unmatched: 7. CDR3 nucleotide sequence: TGTGCCTGCGGGACAGTCCTTAACTATGGCTACACCTTC. Protein sequence: CACGTVLNYGYTF.

This clone was detected once. This chain joins TRBV5-8 and TRBJ2-3; 7 positions agree with TRBD2. In germline, CDR1 is SGHTS, CDR2 YDEGEE. With V trimmed by 0 bases and J by 0 bases, 7 bases remained unmatched. The CDR3 runs to 17 residues. The CDR3 sequence is CASSLAGSGLSTDTQYF. In nucleotides, the CDR3 is TGTGCCAGCAGCTTGGCTGGGTCGGGACTAAGCACAGATACGCAGTATTTT.

The chain carries TRBV7-2 and TRBJ1-2, with D unresolved. This CDR3 contains 13 residues. Trimming cost V 5 bases and J 4 bases, with 11 bases left between them. Germline values: CDR1 SGHTA, CDR2 FQGNSA. The CDR3 sequence is CASSPRRFYGYTF. For the CDR3, the DNA is TGTGCCAGCAGCCCCAGGAGGTTCTATGGCTACACCTTC.

The gene calls are TRBV5-1 and TRBJ1-6; D might be TRBD1 (5 bases). Germline V gene data show CDR1 as SGHRS and CDR2 as YFSETQ. This CDR3 region has 15 residues. V lost 4 bases and J lost 7, with 15 bases in between. CDR3 loop: CASSMQGPENSPLHF. CDR3 DNA sequence: TGCGCCAGCAGCATGCAGGGCCCGGAAAATTCACCCCTCCACTTT.

CDR3: CASSQGGFDTSTGELFF. CDR3 coding DNA: TGCGCCAGCAGCCAAGGTGGCTTTGACACTTCCACCGGGGAGCTGTTTTTT. The chain links TRBV4-1 to TRBJ2-2; D unclear. Germline V CDR1 and CDR2: MGHRA, YSYEKL. V lost 1 base to trimming and J lost 4 bases, with 16 bases between them. The CDR3 covers 17 residues.

The CDR3 protein is CASSPSGVGVYEQYF. In DNA form, the CDR3 reads TGTGCCAGCAGCCCCAGCGGGGTAGGGGTTTACGAGCAGTACTTC. This chain joins TRBV6-5 and TRBJ2-7; 7 bases fit TRBD2. CDR1 and CDR2 (germline): MNHEY, SVGAGI. CDR3 length: 15 amino acids. V shed 6 bases, J shed 4 bases, and the junction held 12 bases outside the gene matches.

This clone was recorded once. V and J are TRBV19 and TRBJ1-1; 7 bases are a match to TRBD1. The germline CDR1 and CDR2 sequences are LNHDA and SQIVND (reference sequence). V lost 4 bases to trimming and J lost 5 bases; unmatched junction nucleotides: 7. This CDR3 region has 14 residues. The CDR3 nucleotides read TGTGCCAGTAGTACGCAGGGGGTGAGGACTGAAGCTTTCTTT. This gives the protein CASSTQGVRTEAFF.

The rearrangement links TRBV19 to TRBJ1-1; D uncertain. The CDR3 is made up of 13 amino acids. Between the trimmed V and J ends, which lost 10 bases and 6 bases, there was a span of 18 bases. Per germline, CDR1 LNHDA and CDR2 SQIVND (reference sequence). DNA for the CDR3: TGTGCCACAAGAGTAGACCGCGGAGCTGAAGCTTTCTTT. This encodes CATRVDRGAEAFF. The whole variable domain, filled in from reference TRBV19 and TRBJ1-1, reads DGGITQSPKYLFRKEGQNVTLSCEQNLNHDAMYWYRQDPGQGLRLIYYSQIVNDFQKGDIAEGYSVSREKKESFPLTVTSAQKNPTAFYLCATRVDRGAEAFFGQGTRLTVV.

V is TRBV7-9 and J is TRBJ1-4; 9 bases are shared with TRBD1. Germline CDR1 SEHNR, CDR2 FQNEAQ (reference sequence). V dropped 7 bases and J dropped 8; count of bases not matched to a gene: 11. CDR3 length equals 15 residues. The CDR3 protein is CASTSAGTGREKLFF. The CDR3 coding sequence is TGTGCCAGCACCTCCGCCGGGACAGGGAGGGAAAAACTGTTTTTT.

The gene calls are TRBV7-2 and TRBJ1-4, with D possibly being TRBD1 (6 bases). Trimming removed 5 bases at V and 3 bases at J, with 10 bases between. The CDR3 runs to 14 residues. CDR1 and CDR2 (germline): SGHTA, FQGNSA. CDR3 nucleotide sequence: TGTGCCAGCAGCCCACAGGGCGCTAATGAAAAACTGTTTTTT. It yields the protein CASSPQGANEKLFF.

CDR3 amino acids: CASSPGWRRNTIYF. CDR3 nucleotide sequence: TGTGCCAGCAGCCCCGGATGGAGGCGAAACACCATATATTTT. The chain combines TRBV7-2 with TRBJ1-3, with D hard to call. The germline CDR1 and CDR2 sequences are SGHTA and FQGNSA. The V end was cut by 5 bases, the J end by 5 bases, with 13 bases between. The CDR3 totals 14 residues. The full variable domain, completed using reference TRBV7-2 and TRBJ1-3, is GAGVSQSPSNKVTEKGKDVELRCDPISGHTALYWYRQSLGQGLEFLIYFQGNSAPDKSGLPSDRFSAERTGGSVSTLTIQRTQQEDSAVYLCASSPGWRRNTIYFGEGSWLTVV.

The chain is built from TRBV18 and TRBJ1-3; TRBD1 agrees at 9 bases. The CDR3 covers 17 residues. Germline CDR1 reads KGHSH; CDR2 reads LQKENI. The trim removed 3 bases at V and 1 base at J, leaving 7 bases unmatched. The CDR3 DNA reads TGTGCCAGCTCACCTTATTTCGGGACAGGGTCTGGAAACACCATATATTTT. Its protein product is CASSPYFGTGSGNTIYF.